Each of the 20 T cell receptor beta chains below was sequenced from the same sample in a study of T cells in Graves' hyperthyroidism and ophthalmopathy. TCR beta CDR3 region amplification was performed from RNA transcripts. An initial round of RT-PCR targeting the TCR CDR3 relied on the HTBI primer set. Via MiXCR, TCRdb re-called the multiplex PCR reads, giving one row per CDR3 protein. The sample records fewer than 700,000 distinct CDR3 sequences, 15% to 20% being singletons. The sample was blood. The receptors were gathered from a woman in her thirties with Graves' hyperthyroidism.

On this clonotype itself: A much larger clone differs by one base, so this may be a read error. This chain connects TRBV9 to TRBJ2-3; D may be TRBD1 (6 bases). Between the trimmed V and J ends, which lost 4 bases and 4 bases, there was a span of 22 bases. Germline V CDR1 and CDR2: SGDLS, YYNGEE. The CDR3 sequence is 17 residues long. CDR3 DNA: TGTGCCAGCAGCCCATCCCCCGGGACACGGATCCCAGATACGCAGTATTTT. As protein: CASSPSPGTRIPDTQYF.

In this sample, this clonotype turned up many times. The gene calls are TRBV28 and TRBJ2-5, with TRBD2 as a possible D gene (6 bases). V lost 8 bases and J lost 4, with 17 bases in between. The germline CDR1 and CDR2 sequences are MDHEN and SYDVKM. The CDR3 extends over 14 amino acids. DNA for the CDR3: TGTGCCAGCTCTCAGACTAGTTTTGGAGAGACCCAGTACTTC. Its protein is CASSQTSFGETQYF.

The chain joins TRBV6-5 to TRBJ2-7; TRBD1 is a possible D gene (5 bases). V lost 0 bases and J lost 7, with 16 bases in between. CDR3 length equals 15 residues. Germline V gene data show CDR1 as MNHEY and CDR2 as SVGAGI. The CDR3 DNA sequence: TGTGCCAGCAGTTACTCCCAGGGCAGGGTGGAGGAGCAGTACTTC. As protein: CASSYSQGRVEEQYF.

The chain recombines TRBV12-3 or TRBV12-4 with TRBJ2-1; 10 nucleotides align to TRBD2. J gave up 10 bases and V 4 bases, and 13 bases lay outside the gene matches. The CDR3 totals 16 residues. The CDR3 bases are TGTGCCAGCAGTTCCGAGCGGGAGGGGGGTGGGAAGGAGCAGTTCTTC. Protein: CASSSEREGGGKEQFF.

The chain joins TRBV7-9 to TRBJ2-1; perhaps D is TRBD1 or TRBD2 (5 bases each). V lost 5 bases and J lost 8, with 25 bases in between. There are 17 residues in the CDR3. CDR1 and CDR2 (germline): SEHNR, FQNEAQ (reference sequence). CDR3 amino acids: CASSPYGTGPTTDEQFF. The CDR3 DNA reads as TGTGCCAGCAGCCCCTATGGGACGGGCCCTACGACCGATGAGCAGTTCTTC. Using reference TRBV7-9 and TRBJ2-1 for the parts outside the CDR3, the full variable domain is DTGVSQNPRHKITKRGQNVTFRCDPISEHNRLYWYRQTLGQGPEFLTYFQNEAQLEKSRLLSDRFSAERPKGSFSTLEIQRTEQGDSAMYLCASSPYGTGPTTDEQFFGPGTRLTVL.

In this sample, this clonotype turned up a few times. In nucleotides, the CDR3 is TGTGCCAGCAGACCTCCCTCGGGATCGGCCTATGAAAAACTGTTTTTT. Translated: CASRPPSGSAYEKLFF. The chain combines TRBV27 with TRBJ1-4; D remains ambiguous. The V and J ends lost 6 bases and 6 bases respectively, with 20 bases between them. This CDR3 is built from 16 residues. Per germline, CDR1 MNHEY and CDR2 SMNVEV (reference sequence).

This clonotype was recorded a few times. This chain uses TRBV30 with TRBJ2-5; 9 nucleotides match TRBD1. The CDR3 runs to 12 residues. Germline assignment: CDR1 GTSNPN and CDR2 SVGIG (reference sequence). Here the CDR3 DNA reads TGTGCTCGAGATACGGGGGACAGGGTAAAGTACTTC. Protein: CARDTGDRVKYF.

This clonotype was detected only a few times. V gene TRBV12-5 combines with J gene TRBJ1-1; D call uncertain. Germline values: CDR1 LGHNT, CDR2 FRNRAP. With 4 bases removed from V and 3 bases from J, the gap between germline ends came to 15 bases. There are 15 residues in the CDR3. CDR3 DNA sequence: TGTGCTAGTGGTTCAACCCCTGGTCAGTACACTGAAGCTTTCTTT. As protein: CASGSTPGQYTEAFF.

The sample holds a few counts of this clonotype. The chain carries TRBV19 and TRBJ2-1, with 9 positions matching TRBD2. V gave up 3 bases and J gave up 0 bases; unmatched junction bases: 6. Per the germline V gene, CDR1 is LNHDA and CDR2 is SQIVND (reference sequence). There are 17 residues in the CDR3. The CDR3: CASSIAGGGISYNEQFF. CDR3 in DNA: TGTGCCAGTAGTATTGCGGGGGGGGGGATCTCCTACAATGAGCAGTTCTTC.

This clonotype has a handful of counts. V gene TRBV19 combines with J gene TRBJ2-5, with 7 bases that match TRBD2. This CDR3 comprises 15 residues. Germline assignment: CDR1 LNHDA and CDR2 SQIVND (reference sequence). V lost 3 bases, J lost 5 bases, and 9 bases stayed unmatched. CDR3 DNA sequence: TGTGCCAGTAGTATCTCGGCGGGAGTAGGGGAGACCCAGTACTTC. Residues: CASSISAGVGETQYF.

V usage is TRBV10-3 and J usage is TRBJ2-3; 8 bases are shared with TRBD2. V shed 8 bases and J 2 bases; nucleotides not matched to a gene: 12. The germline V gene encodes CDR1 ENHRY and CDR2 SYGVKD. This CDR3 has 16 amino acids. The CDR3 spells CAIGAGEKGHTDTQYF. The CDR3 coding sequence is TGTGCCATCGGAGCGGGGGAAAAGGGTCACACAGATACGCAGTATTTT.

The V call is TRBV29-1, the J call TRBJ2-1, with 8 nucleotides matching TRBD2. Germline CDR1 reads SQVTM; CDR2 reads ANQGSEA. V was clipped by 4 bases and J by 5 bases; unmatched bases: 13. There are 16 residues in the CDR3. The CDR3 DNA reads as TGCAGCGTTGTGGGGGGGGTACTAGCGGCAAACAATGAGCAGTTCTTC. As protein: CSVVGGVLAANNEQFF.

The chain links TRBV20-1 to TRBJ2-1, with a weak D call TRBD1 (6 bases). The length of the CDR3 is 12 residues. The V end lost 8 bases, the J end lost 11 bases, and 19 bases lay between the germline ends. In germline, CDR1 is DFQATT, CDR2 SNEGSKA (reference sequence). The CDR3 loop is CSRTSQGIKQFF. The CDR3 DNA reads as TGCAGTCGTACCAGTCAGGGGATTAAGCAGTTCTTC.

This clonotype appeared many times. The V gene is TRBV6-1, the J gene TRBJ2-3, with D unresolved. In germline, CDR1 is MNHNS, CDR2 SASEGT. This CDR3 is 14 amino acids long. The V end was cut by 6 bases, the J end by 3 bases, with 13 bases between. The CDR3 spells CASSQAYSTDTQYF. The CDR3 nucleotides are TGTGCCAGCAGCCAGGCATACTCGACAGATACGCAGTATTTT.

The genes are TRBV6-1 and TRBJ2-1; 9 positions match TRBD2. This CDR3 spans 15 amino acids. The germline V gene encodes CDR1 MNHNS and CDR2 SASEGT. The V gene end was trimmed by 6 bases and the J gene end by 2 bases; junction bases not matched to a gene: 5. CDR3 nucleotide sequence: TGTGCCAGCAGCCGGATAGCGGGGGCCTACAATGAGCAGTTCTTC. Encoded protein: CASSRIAGAYNEQFF.

This clonotype was seen many times. Sequence at one end of the junction differs from germline and may be a read error. V is TRBV20-1 and J is TRBJ2-7; 13 positions agree with TRBD2. CDR3 length: 19 amino acids. Germline V CDR1 and CDR2: DFQATT, SNEGSKA (reference sequence). The CDR3 here is CSARVTFGLAGESSYEQYF. The CDR3, as DNA: TGCAGTGCAAGAGTCACCTTTGGACTAGCGGGAGAGAGCTCCTACGAGCAGTACTTC.

This clonotype was counted many times. V gene TRBV13 combines with J gene TRBJ2-6; D is uncertain. This CDR3 contains 14 residues. Germline V gives CDR1 PRHDT, CDR2 FYEKMQ (reference sequence). The V end was cut by 5 bases, the J end by 8 bases, with 13 bases between. The CDR3 region is CASSLPRVSNVLTF. The CDR3 DNA is TGTGCCAGCAGCCTACCTCGCGTGTCCAACGTCCTGACTTTC.

The chain recombines TRBV7-9 with TRBJ2-7; D tentatively reads TRBD1 or TRBD2 (7 bases each). Germline loops: CDR1 SEHNR, CDR2 FQNEAQ (reference sequence). This CDR3 comprises 17 residues. The ends were cut back, 4 bases at V and 1 base at J, with 20 bases in the middle. The CDR3 loop reads CASSSTLGGGLSYEQYF. DNA for the CDR3: TGTGCCAGCAGCTCTACCTTGGGAGGGGGCCTATCCTACGAGCAGTACTTC.

A few counts support this clonotype. A clone one base away is much larger, so this may be a read error. The chain employs TRBV6-2 or TRBV6-3 and TRBJ2-3, with no clear D. CDR3 length: 12 residues. V was clipped by 2 bases and J by 4 bases, with 4 bases between them. CDR1 MNHEY and CDR2 SVGEGT come from the germline V gene. The CDR3: CASSYEADTQYF. For the CDR3, the DNA is TGTGCCAGCAGTTACGAGGCAGATACGCAGTATTTT.

This clonotype occurred many times. This rearrangement joins TRBV28 to TRBJ1-3; 8 nucleotides line up with TRBD1. V shed 4 bases, J shed 4 bases, and the junction held 6 bases outside the gene matches. Germline V gene data show CDR1 as MDHEN and CDR2 as SYDVKM. This CDR3 is built from 15 residues. CDR3: CASSSTGVGGNTIYF. The CDR3 coding sequence is TGTGCCAGCAGTTCGACAGGGGTGGGCGGAAACACCATATATTTT.